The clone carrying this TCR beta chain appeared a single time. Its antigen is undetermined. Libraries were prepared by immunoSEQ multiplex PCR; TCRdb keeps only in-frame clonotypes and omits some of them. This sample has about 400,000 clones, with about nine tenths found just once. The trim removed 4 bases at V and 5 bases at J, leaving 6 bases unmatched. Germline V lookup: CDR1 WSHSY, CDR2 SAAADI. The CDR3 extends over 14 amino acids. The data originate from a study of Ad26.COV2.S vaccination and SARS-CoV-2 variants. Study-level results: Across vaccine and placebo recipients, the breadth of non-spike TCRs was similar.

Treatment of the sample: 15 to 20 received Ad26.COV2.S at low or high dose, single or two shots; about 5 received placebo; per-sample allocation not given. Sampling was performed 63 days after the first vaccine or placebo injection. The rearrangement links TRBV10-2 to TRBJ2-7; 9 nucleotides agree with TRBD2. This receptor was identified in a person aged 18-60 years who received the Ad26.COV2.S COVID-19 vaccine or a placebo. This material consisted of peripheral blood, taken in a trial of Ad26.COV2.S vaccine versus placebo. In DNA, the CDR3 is TGCGCCAGCAGTGGACTAGCGGTAAGGGACGAGCAGTACTTC. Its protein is CASSGLAVRDEQYF.